This note documents a single TCR beta chain sequence. Its antigen remains unidentified. The sample comes from a study of T cell responses to AZD1222 COVID-19 vaccine. Only in-frame clones appear in the TCRdb table, and some are missing; sequencing was by immunoSEQ multiplex PCR. The sample includes some 150,000 clones, around nine tenths of them seen just once. Study conclusions and caveats: Donors skewed white British and female; clonal diversity was possibly underestimated.

This TCR was recovered from an adult in good health. The material was peripheral blood, obtained on day 0 of MenACWY control vaccination.

CDR3: CASSPTREAFF. The CDR3 bases are TGTGCCAGCAGTCCTACTCGGGAAGCTTTCTTT. The chain combines TRBV28 with TRBJ1-1, with D unresolved. This CDR3 contains 11 residues. The germline V gene encodes CDR1 MDHEN and CDR2 SYDVKM. Trimming stripped 5 bases from V and 8 bases from J, with 9 bases between.